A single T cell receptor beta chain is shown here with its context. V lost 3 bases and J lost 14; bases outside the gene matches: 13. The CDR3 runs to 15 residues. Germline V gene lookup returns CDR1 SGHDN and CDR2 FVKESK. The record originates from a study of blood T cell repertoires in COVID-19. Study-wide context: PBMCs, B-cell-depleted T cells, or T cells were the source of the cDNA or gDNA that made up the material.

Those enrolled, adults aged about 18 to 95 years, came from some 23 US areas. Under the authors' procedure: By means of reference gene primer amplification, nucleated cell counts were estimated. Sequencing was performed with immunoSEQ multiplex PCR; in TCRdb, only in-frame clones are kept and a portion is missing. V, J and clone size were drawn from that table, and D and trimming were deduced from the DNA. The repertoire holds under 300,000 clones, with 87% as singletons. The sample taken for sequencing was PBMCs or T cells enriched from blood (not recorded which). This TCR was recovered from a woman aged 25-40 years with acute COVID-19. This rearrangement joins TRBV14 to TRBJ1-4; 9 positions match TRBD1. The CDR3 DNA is TGTGCCAGCAGCCAGAGTCCCGGGACAGGGCTGGGGCTGTTTTTT. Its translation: CASSQSPGTGLGLFF.